A selection of T cell receptor beta chains follows, all from one sample in a study of beta chain features in type 1 diabetes. Only in-frame clones appear in the TCRdb table, and some are missing; sequencing was by immunoSEQ multiplex PCR. This table has some 640,000 clones, over 12% appearing once. The sample was naive CD4+ T cells from blood. The source of these receptors is a man younger than 30 with type 1 diabetes. CDR3s include the opening cysteine and the closing phenylalanine or tryptophan. D genes are given only for firm matches. Clone sizes are given selectively: once, few, many, or a class where the clone is expanded.

J gene,D gene,V gene,clone size,CDR3 DNA,CDR3 protein
TRBJ2-7,NA,TRBV27,NA,TGTGCCAGCAGTTTGTCTGGAGCCTCAGCGTACGAGCAGTACTTC,CASSLSGASAYEQYF
TRBJ2-1,NA,TRBV11-1,few,TGTGCCGTCAAAAGGGACTCCTCCTACAATGAGCAGTTCTTC,CAVKRDSSYNEQFF
TRBJ2-7,NA,TRBV11-3,NA,TGTGCCAGCAGCTTAAACGTTAGTCCCTACGAGCAGTACTTC,CASSLNVSPYEQYF
TRBJ2-1,TRBD2,TRBV27,NA,TGTGCCAGCAGTCCGGGACTAGCGTCTGCTGAGCAGTTCTTC,CASSPGLASAEQFF
TRBJ2-3,NA,TRBV27,few,TGTGCCACGCGGGGCCGCCTGACAGATACGCAGTATTTT,CATRGRLTDTQYF
TRBJ2-3,NA,TRBV27,few,TGTGCCAGCAGTTCGATGGGAAATACGCAGTATTTT,CASSSMGNTQYF
TRBJ2-6,NA,TRBV5-1,NA,TGCGCCAGCAGCTTGTTGGCGGGAAATGGGGCCAACGTCCTGACTTTC,CASSLLAGNGANVLTF
TRBJ1-2,NA,TRBV7-6,few,TGTGCCAGCAGCTTAGATCGTCTTGGCTACACCTTC,CASSLDRLGYTF
TRBJ2-5,NA,TRBV12-5,NA,TGTGCTAGTGGTTTGGTAGGGGAGACCCAGTACTTC,CASGLVGETQYF
TRBJ1-1,NA,TRBV9,NA,TGTGCCAGCAGCGTACGGCTTGAGGAAACCACTGAAGCTTTCTTT,CASSVRLEETTEAFF
TRBJ1-6,NA,TRBV7-2,NA,TGTGCCAGCAGCTCGTTTACAGGGAGTAATTCACCCCTCCACTTT,CASSSFTGSNSPLHF
TRBJ1-4,NA,TRBV20-1,NA,TGCAGTGCTGGAAGGGAAAAACTGTTTTTT,CSAGREKLFF
TRBJ1-1,NA,TRBV11-2,NA,TGTGCCAGCAGCCCGGGGCCCGTGAACACTGAAGCTTTCTTT,CASSPGPVNTEAFF
TRBJ2-7,NA,TRBV30,few,TGTGCCTGGAGCCGCGGTCAGGGCGGGTCCTACGAGCAGTACTTC,CAWSRGQGGSYEQYF
TRBJ2-4,TRBD2,TRBV28,NA,TGTGCCAGCAGTTTAGCGGGAGCCCTAGCCAAAAACATTCAGTACTTC,CASSLAGALAKNIQYF
TRBJ2-7,TRBD1,TRBV29-1,NA,TGCAGCGTGGCTGCGGACAGGGTGAGTGAGCAGTACTTC,CSVAADRVSEQYF
TRBJ1-6,NA,TRBV7-2,NA,TGTGCCAGCAGCCCACTTCCGGAGTACTCACCCCTCCACTTT,CASSPLPEYSPLHF
TRBJ2-1,TRBD2,TRBV5-1,NA,TGCGCCAGCAGCTCTTTAGCGGGAGACTCCTACAATGAGCAGTTCTTC,CASSSLAGDSYNEQFF
TRBJ1-4,NA,TRBV28,few,TGTGCCAGCAGTCTACACCGGGGACCTGAAAAACTGTTTTTT,CASSLHRGPEKLFF
TRBJ1-1,NA,TRBV5-1,few,TGCGCCAGCAGCTTGTGGGGAGCAGGAAACACTGAAGCTTTCTTT,CASSLWGAGNTEAFF
TRBJ1-2,TRBD1,TRBV6-5,NA,TGTGCCAGCAGTCCAGTCAGACAGGGATATGGCTACACCTTC,CASSPVRQGYGYTF
TRBJ2-7,NA,TRBV27,few,TGTGCCAGCACCACAACGGGCCCTCGGGGTTCCTCCTACGAGCAGTACTTC,CASTTTGPRGSSYEQYF
TRBJ2-3,TRBD2,TRBV13,NA,TGTGCCAGCAGCTTAGGCGGACTAGCGGTAATAGATACGCAGTATTTT,CASSLGGLAVIDTQYF
TRBJ2-3,NA,TRBV30,few,TGTGCCTGGAGTGGGTTGTTCACAGATACGCAGTATTTT,CAWSGLFTDTQYF
TRBJ2-1,TRBD2,TRBV25-1,NA,TGTGCCAGCAGTGTGACCGGGACTACATACAATGAGCAGTTCTTC,CASSVTGTTYNEQFF
TRBJ2-3,NA,TRBV5-1,few,TGCGCCAGCAGGTCGGCGGCTCAGGACACAGATACGCAGTATTTT,CASRSAAQDTDTQYF
TRBJ2-1,TRBD2,TRBV18,NA,TGTGCCAGCTCTCCGGGACTAGACAATGAGCAGTTCTTC,CASSPGLDNEQFF
TRBJ2-5,NA,TRBV30,few,TGTGCCTGGAGTCGGGAGACCCAGTACTTC,CAWSRETQYF
TRBJ2-1,TRBD1,TRBV2,few,TGTGCCAGCAGTGGGGGGACAGGGAAAAGCGATGAGCAGTTCTTC,CASSGGTGKSDEQFF
TRBJ2-6,NA,TRBV6-5,NA,TGTGCCAGCAGCCAGAAGGATTCTGGGGCCAACGTCCTGACTTTC,CASSQKDSGANVLTF
TRBJ1-2,NA,TRBV15,few,TGTGCCACCAGTCCGGGTCTGGACTATGGCTACACCTTC,CATSPGLDYGYTF
TRBJ2-1,NA,TRBV29-1,NA,TGCAGCGTTGAAGATCCCAGACTAGGCGAGGCGGGTGAGCAGTTCTTC,CSVEDPRLGEAGEQFF
TRBJ2-3,NA,TRBV21-1,NA,TGTGCCAGCAACAAACAACGAGACGGGGATACGCAGTATTTT,CASNKQRDGDTQYF
TRBJ2-1,TRBD2,TRBV30,few,TGTGCCTGGAACGCGGGGGGGCCTTGGCATGAGCAGTTCTTC,CAWNAGGPWHEQFF
TRBJ1-1,NA,TRBV25-1,few,TGTGCCAGCAGTGAATCGTGGGACACTGAAGCTTTCTTT,CASSESWDTEAFF
TRBJ2-1,TRBD2,TRBV30,NA,TGTGCCTGGAGCCCACCCGGAGCGGGGGGTTCATATGAGCAGTTCTTC,CAWSPPGAGGSYEQFF
TRBJ1-2,NA,TRBV9,few,TGTGCCAGCAGCGTAACCCCTAAGTGGGGCTACTATGGCTACACCTTC,CASSVTPKWGYYGYTF
TRBJ1-4,NA,TRBV5-6,NA,TGTGCCAGCAGCCTGGCCTTGGGGGAACTGTTTTTT,CASSLALGELFF
TRBJ1-1,NA,TRBV29-1,NA,TGCAGCGCAAACCTACAGGGCCTGAACACTGAAGCTTTCTTT,CSANLQGLNTEAFF
TRBJ1-1,NA,TRBV29-1,few,TGCAGCTCCGGTGGCGGTCCCCGGTTAAGGAACACTGAAGCTTTCTTT,CSSGGGPRLRNTEAFF
TRBJ2-7,NA,TRBV27,NA,TGTGCCAGCAGTTACAGATGGCCCCCCTCCGAGCAGTACTTC,CASSYRWPPSEQYF
TRBJ2-1,NA,TRBV7-9,NA,TGTGCCAGCAGCACGGACAGTAATGAGCAGTTCTTC,CASSTDSNEQFF
TRBJ2-5,TRBD1,TRBV30,few,TGTGCCTGGAGCGAGTTACGGACAGGGTTCACTCAGACCCAGTACTTC,CAWSELRTGFTQTQYF
TRBJ2-5,NA,TRBV4-3,few,TGCGCCAGCAGCCCCTTGTACCAAGAGACCCAGTACTTC,CASSPLYQETQYF
TRBJ2-2,TRBD1,TRBV29-1,few,TGCAGCGTTTCAGGGGGAGTCTACACCGGGGAGCTGTTTTTT,CSVSGGVYTGELFF
TRBJ2-3,NA,TRBV9,NA,TGTGCCAGCAGCCCCGGGGGAGGACCATACACAGATACGCAGTATTTT,CASSPGGGPYTDTQYF
TRBJ2-1,NA,TRBV14,NA,TGTGCCAGCAGCCAAGTAGGTAGAAACCCCTACAATGAGCAGTTCTTC,CASSQVGRNPYNEQFF
TRBJ1-1,TRBD1,TRBV10-3,few,TGTGCCATCAGGGAGACAGGGCGGGCTTTCTTT,CAIRETGRAFF
TRBJ2-7,TRBD1,TRBV7-9,few,TGTGCCAGCAGCCTTAGGGCGGACAGGGAAAACAACGAGCAGTACTTC,CASSLRADRENNEQYF
TRBJ1-1,TRBD1,TRBV30,NA,TGTGCCTGGAGTATAGGGGGCGGCTCCACTGAAGCTTTCTTT,CAWSIGGGSTEAFF
TRBJ1-1,NA,TRBV5-6,few,TGTGCCAGCTCCCCCATTGAACGGATGAACACTGAAGCTTTCTTT,CASSPIERMNTEAFF
TRBJ1-6,TRBD1,TRBV19,NA,TGTGCCAGTACCCATTCTGGACAGGGCTCACCCCTCCACTTT,CASTHSGQGSPLHF